This T cell receptor beta chain was recovered during a study of blood T cell repertoires in COVID-19. Across the whole study: The United States, Italy and Spain were the sources of the acute and convalescent COVID-19 samples.

Participants reported their clinical history, and cohort assignment relied on those reports. Two negative PCRs, clearance, or symptom resolution were required of recovered Cohort 3 donors. In the authors' workflow: Nucleated cell number was recorded as an estimate derived from reference gene primer amplification. The assay was immunoSEQ multiplex PCR, and TCRdb's table has in-frame clones only and misses some. The V and J calls and clone size are taken from that table; D and trimming were inferred from the DNA. The sample consists of roughly 180,000 clones, over 80% of them appearing once. Germline values: CDR1 LNHDA, CDR2 SQIVND (reference sequence). After removal of 7 bases from V and 9 bases from J, the junction contained 11 bases not matched to a gene. CDR3 size: 14 residues.

The chain has TRBV19 and TRBJ2-1; 8 bases line up with TRBD2. This receptor was identified in a woman aged 55-70 years who had recovered from COVID-19. The sample was PBMCs or T cells enriched from blood (not recorded which). The CDR3 nucleotides read TGTGCCAGTAAACCCAGCGGGGGAGTTGGTGAGCAGTTCTTC. Translated: CASKPSGGVGEQFF.